This is a list of T cell receptor beta chains from one sample in a study of PD-1 blockade in mismatch repair-deficient tumors. The method was immunoSEQ multiplex PCR; TCRdb's version includes in-frame clones alone and lacks a portion of them. This sample has around 110,000 clones, with around three quarters found just once. The specimen was peripheral blood, collected approximately 60 weeks after starting pembrolizumab. All receptors come from an adult with mismatch repair-deficient cancer. The CDR3 runs from the conserved cysteine through the conserved F or W. D genes are given only for firm matches. A clone size is listed for some rows: how often the clone was seen (once, few, many), or a class if it is expanded.

D	length	size	V	J	DNA	CDR3
-	15	-	TRBV12-5	TRBJ1-2	TGTGCTAGTGGTTTGGTAAATGAGCCGTGGGATGGCTACACCTTC	CASGLVNEPWDGYTF
-	14	few	TRBV29-1	TRBJ1-5	TGCAGCGCTGCGGAGGGCGGGTACAATCAGCCCCAGCATTTT	CSAAEGGYNQPQHF
-	15	-	TRBV12-5	TRBJ2-1	TGTGCTAGTGGTTTGAGTGAAGGGCGGTACAATGAGCAGTTCTTC	CASGLSEGRYNEQFF
-	15	-	TRBV4-3	TRBJ2-1	TGCGCCAGCAGCCACCGGGACGGAGCCTACAATGAGCAGTTCTTC	CASSHRDGAYNEQFF
-	14	-	TRBV7-9	TRBJ2-7	TGTGCCAGCAGCTCCTCGGGGCGACCCTACGAGCAGTACTTC	CASSSSGRPYEQYF
TRBD1	17	-	TRBV9	TRBJ2-3	TGTGCCAGCAGCGCCCAGGGGACAGGGGGAGGCACAGATACGCAGTATTTT	CASSAQGTGGGTDTQYF
-	12	few	TRBV7-2	TRBJ1-1	TGTGCCAGCAGCTTAGGGACGGGTGAAGCTTTCTTT	CASSLGTGEAFF
TRBD1	13	-	TRBV19	TRBJ2-5	TGTGCCAGTAGTATAGGAGGGGGCGAGACCCAGTACTTC	CASSIGGGETQYF
-	14	-	TRBV6-5	TRBJ1-4	TGTGCCAGCAGTTACTTTAGGGGGGATGAAAAACTGTTTTTT	CASSYFRGDEKLFF
TRBD2	17	-	TRBV5-1	TRBJ2-2	TGCGCCAGCAGCTCATCCCTAGCGGGCCAGCGAACCGGGGAGCTGTTTTTT	CASSSSLAGQRTGELFF
TRBD2	16	-	TRBV9	TRBJ2-3	TGTGCCAGCAGCGTGGATAACGGAGCGGGAGGTCAAGCGCAGTATTTT	CASSVDNGAGGQAQYF
-	14	-	TRBV10-3	TRBJ1-4	TGTGCCATCAGTGGTCAGGGCCCGAATGAAAAACTGTTTTTT	CAISGQGPNEKLFF
-	13	-	TRBV12-5	TRBJ1-4	TGTGCTAGTGCTCGGTCCGAAGGAGAAAAACTGTTTTTT	CASARSEGEKLFF
-	13	-	TRBV7-9	TRBJ2-7	TGTGCCAGCAGCTTAGTGGGCAGATACGAGCAGTACTTC	CASSLVGRYEQYF
-	13	-	TRBV11-3	TRBJ1-1	TGTGCCAGCACGGTCAGGCGGAGCACTGAAGCTTTCTTT	CASTVRRSTEAFF
-	11	few	TRBV29-1	TRBJ1-2	TGCAGCGTTAACCGGGACAATGGCTACACCTTC	CSVNRDNGYTF
TRBD1	16	-	TRBV10-2	TRBJ2-7	TGCGCCAGCAGTGAGTATGACAGGGGGGGCGGCTACGAGCAGTACTTC	CASSEYDRGGGYEQYF
TRBD2	14	-	TRBV27	TRBJ2-1	TGTGCCAGCCGGGGACTAGTTGCCTACAATGAGCAGTTCTTC	CASRGLVAYNEQFF
-	14	-	TRBV6-1	TRBJ2-1	TGTGCCAGCAGGGCCGGGACACCCATGGATGAGCAGTTCTTC	CASRAGTPMDEQFF
TRBD1	16	-	TRBV6-5	TRBJ1-4	TGTGCCAGCAGTTACTCGTCGGGGACAGGGGTCCGAAAACTGTTTTTT	CASSYSSGTGVRKLFF
TRBD1	15	-	TRBV25-1	TRBJ1-1	TGTGCCAGTGCCGGGACAGGGGGCGGGTGGACTGAAGCTTTCTTT	CASAGTGGGWTEAFF
-	11	-	TRBV6-5	TRBJ2-7	TGTGCCAGCAGGAACAACTACGAGCAGTACTTC	CASRNNYEQYF
-	16	-	TRBV7-9	TRBJ1-3	TGTGCCAGCAGCTTATCCTCGCGAGGAGCTGGAAACACCATATATTTT	CASSLSSRGAGNTIYF
TRBD2	19	-	TRBV7-8	TRBJ2-1	TGTGCCAGCAGCTTAGCGGGGACTAGCGGGAGTTGGCCCTACAATGAGCAGTTCTTC	CASSLAGTSGSWPYNEQFF
-	12	-	TRBV30	TRBJ2-7	TGTGCCTGGAGTTTATCAGTCTACGAGCAGTACTTC	CAWSLSVYEQYF
TRBD1	14	few	TRBV5-6	TRBJ2-5	TGTGCCAGCAGCTTGGGGACAGGGAAGACGACCCAGTACTTC	CASSLGTGKTTQYF
TRBD2	20	-	TRBV4-2	TRBJ2-1	TGTGCCAGCAGCCAACTCCATCCGACTAGCGGAGGGAGCTCCTACAATGAGCAGTTCTTC	CASSQLHPTSGGSSYNEQFF
-	13	-	TRBV7-3	TRBJ1-1	TGTGCCAGCAGCTCGACACCGAACACTGAAGCTTTCTTT	CASSSTPNTEAFF
-	15	once	TRBV6-1	TRBJ1-2	TGTGCCAGCAGAGAACCGGACCGAGCTAACTATGGCTACACCTTC	CASREPDRANYGYTF
TRBD2	17	-	TRBV19	TRBJ2-2	TGTGCCAGTAGTTCCCGGACTAGCGGGAGGAACACCGGGGAGCTGTTTTTT	CASSSRTSGRNTGELFF
TRBD1	15	-	TRBV14	TRBJ1-2	TGTGCCAGCAGCCATGGGGGACAGGGAATCGATGGCTACACCTTC	CASSHGGQGIDGYTF
-	16	-	TRBV6-1	TRBJ1-1	TGTGCCAGCAGTGAATATGGAACAGACCTGTACACTGAAGCTTTCTTT	CASSEYGTDLYTEAFF
-	16	-	TRBV4-1	TRBJ2-1	TGCGCCAGCAGCCAAGATAGATCGGGGAACCACAATGAGCAGTTCTTC	CASSQDRSGNHNEQFF
-	17	-	TRBV29-1	TRBJ2-6	TGCAGCGTTTCGTATGACCACTCCGCCTCTGGGGCCAACGTCCTGACTTTC	CSVSYDHSASGANVLTF
-	13	-	TRBV29-1	TRBJ1-1	TGCAGCGTCTCTCGGGGCATTTTAACTGAAGCTTTCTTT	CSVSRGILTEAFF
-	14	-	TRBV4-1	TRBJ2-7	TGCGCCAGCAGCCAAGTCGGACGTCTTGGCGAGCAGTACTTC	CASSQVGRLGEQYF
-	20	once	TRBV21-1	TRBJ2-7	TGTGCCAGCAGCAAACCCCCTTTAAGCGGGAGGGCCAAGAGATCTTACGAGCAGTACTTC	CASSKPPLSGRAKRSYEQYF
TRBD2	16	-	TRBV6-1	TRBJ2-7	TGTGCCAGCAGTGACCGTGGACTAGGGAGCTCCTACGAGCAGTACTTC	CASSDRGLGSSYEQYF
-	11	-	TRBV5-1	TRBJ2-1	TGCGCCAGCAGGCGGGACAATGAGCAGTTCTTC	CASRRDNEQFF
TRBD2	14	few	TRBV11-3	TRBJ2-7	TGTGCCAGCAGCCCGGGAAGGACTAGCGACGAGCAGTACTTC	CASSPGRTSDEQYF
-	16	-	TRBV11-2	TRBJ1-1	TGTGCCAGCAGCTTAGGAGGGAGGGCCCTGAACACTGAAGCTTTCTTT	CASSLGGRALNTEAFF
-	15	-	TRBV7-8	TRBJ2-3	TGTGCCAGCAGCTTAAATGGGCAGGGTCCAGATACGCAGTATTTT	CASSLNGQGPDTQYF
-	13	few	TRBV7-3	TRBJ1-1	TGTGCCAGCAGCTTAAACAGCAACACTGAAGCTTTCTTT	CASSLNSNTEAFF
TRBD1	14	-	TRBV19	TRBJ1-2	TGTGCCAGTACCCGAGAAGGGGGCTACTATGGCTACACCTTC	CASTREGGYYGYTF
-	17	-	TRBV28	TRBJ2-1	TGTGCCAGCAGTTTATTTGTTAGCGGAACCTCCTACAATGAGCAGTTCTTC	CASSLFVSGTSYNEQFF
-	11	large	TRBV19	TRBJ1-5	TGTGCCAGTAAACTCTATCAGCCCCAGCATTTT	CASKLYQPQHF
TRBD2	14	once	TRBV7-9	TRBJ2-5	TGTGCCAGCAGCTTTAGCGGGAACCAAGAGACCCAGTACTTC	CASSFSGNQETQYF
-	15	-	TRBV5-6	TRBJ2-7	TGTGCCAGCAGCTTGGCGGCCAAATCTAGCTACGAGCAGTACTTC	CASSLAAKSSYEQYF
TRBD1	16	-	TRBV19	TRBJ1-2	TGTGCCAGTAGAGCCGTCTCCGGGACAGATGGCTATGGCTACACCTTC	CASRAVSGTDGYGYTF
-	15	-	TRBV7-6	TRBJ2-7	TGTGCCAGCAGTCCCCAGGGACACGCGCCGTACGAGCAGTACTTC	CASSPQGHAPYEQYF
TRBD2	17	-	TRBV4-3	TRBJ2-3	TGCGCCAGCAGCCAAGATCAGGGCGGGGGGCTCGGAGATACGCAGTATTTT	CASSQDQGGGLGDTQYF
TRBD2	16	-	TRBV14	TRBJ2-7	TGTGCCAGCAGCCAAGCCCCTAGCGGGGGCTCCTACGAGCAGTACTTC	CASSQAPSGGSYEQYF
-	14	-	TRBV7-3	TRBJ2-5	TGTGCCAGCAGCCCAGGTGCGATCTTGGGGACCCAGTACTTC	CASSPGAILGTQYF
-	16	-	TRBV27	TRBJ2-7	TGTGCCAGCAGTTTATCGAGGCGGTGGAGCTCCTACGAGCAGTACTTC	CASSLSRRWSSYEQYF
-	15	few	TRBV5-4	TRBJ1-2	TGTGCCAGCAGCTTGGAGGCGCGGGCTAACTATGGCTACACCTTC	CASSLEARANYGYTF
TRBD1	16	-	TRBV7-8	TRBJ2-3	TGTGCCAGCAGCAAGGAGAGACAGGGTAGTACAGATACGCAGTATTTT	CASSKERQGSTDTQYF
TRBD2	17	-	TRBV7-6	TRBJ2-2	TGTGCCAGCAGCCTGCAAGGACTAGCGGGATACACCGGGGAGCTGTTTTTT	CASSLQGLAGYTGELFF
-	15	-	TRBV9	TRBJ2-1	TGTGCCAGCAGTTCGGGACTCCGGAACTACAATGAGCAGTTCTTC	CASSSGLRNYNEQFF
-	17	-	TRBV2	TRBJ2-7	TGTGCCAGCAGTGGATTGGATCCAAGTTCCCTCTCCTACGAGCAGTACTTC	CASSGLDPSSLSYEQYF